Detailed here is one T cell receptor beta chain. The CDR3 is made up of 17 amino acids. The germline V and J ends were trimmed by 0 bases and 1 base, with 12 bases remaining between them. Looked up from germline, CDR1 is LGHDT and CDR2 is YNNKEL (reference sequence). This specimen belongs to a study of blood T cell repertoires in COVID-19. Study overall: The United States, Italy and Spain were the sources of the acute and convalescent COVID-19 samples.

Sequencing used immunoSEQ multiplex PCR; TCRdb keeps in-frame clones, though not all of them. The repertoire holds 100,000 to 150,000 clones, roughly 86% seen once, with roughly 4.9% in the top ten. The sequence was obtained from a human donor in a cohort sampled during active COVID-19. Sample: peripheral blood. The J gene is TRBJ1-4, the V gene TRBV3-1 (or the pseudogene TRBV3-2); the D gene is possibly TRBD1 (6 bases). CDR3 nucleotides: TGTGCCAGCAGCCAAGAAATTATCAGGGGAACTAATGAAAAACTGTTTTTT. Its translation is CASSQEIIRGTNEKLFF.